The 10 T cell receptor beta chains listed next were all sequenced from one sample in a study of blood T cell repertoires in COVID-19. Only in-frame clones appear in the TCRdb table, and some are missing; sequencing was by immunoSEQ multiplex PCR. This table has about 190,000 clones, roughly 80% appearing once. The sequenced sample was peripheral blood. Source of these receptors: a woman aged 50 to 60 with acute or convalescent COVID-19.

CDR3 amino acids: CASSPPAGQGANEQYF. CDR3 in DNA: TGCGCCAGCAGTCCGCCCGCGGGACAGGGGGCCAACGAGCAGTACTTC. The V and J genes are TRBV23-1 and TRBJ2-7, with 12 nucleotides matching TRBD1. TRBV23-1 is recorded as an ORF, its role being uncertain. After removal of 4 bases from V and 5 bases from J, the junction contained 9 bases not matched to a gene. CDR3 length equals 16 residues.

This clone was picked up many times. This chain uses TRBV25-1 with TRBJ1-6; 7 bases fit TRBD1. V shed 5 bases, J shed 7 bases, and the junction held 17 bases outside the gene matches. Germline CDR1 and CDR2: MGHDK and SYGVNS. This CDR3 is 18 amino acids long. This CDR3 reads CASSPWDSSSTGNSPLHF. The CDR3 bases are TGTGCCAGCAGTCCGTGGGACAGTTCATCCACGGGGAATTCACCCCTCCACTTT.

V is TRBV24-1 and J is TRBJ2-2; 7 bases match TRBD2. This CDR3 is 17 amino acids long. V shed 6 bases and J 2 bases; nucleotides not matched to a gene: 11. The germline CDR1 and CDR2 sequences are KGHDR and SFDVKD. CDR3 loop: CATSRFASGVNTGELFF. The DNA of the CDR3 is TGTGCCACCAGTCGGTTCGCCAGCGGGGTCAACACCGGGGAGCTGTTTTTT.

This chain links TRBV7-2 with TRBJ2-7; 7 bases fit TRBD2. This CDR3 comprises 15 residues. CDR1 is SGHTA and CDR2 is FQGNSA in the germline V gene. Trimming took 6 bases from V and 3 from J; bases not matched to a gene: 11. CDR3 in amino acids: CASSLSGLLLYEQYF. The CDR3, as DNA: TGTGCCAGCAGTCTTAGCGGGTTACTTCTCTACGAGCAGTACTTC.

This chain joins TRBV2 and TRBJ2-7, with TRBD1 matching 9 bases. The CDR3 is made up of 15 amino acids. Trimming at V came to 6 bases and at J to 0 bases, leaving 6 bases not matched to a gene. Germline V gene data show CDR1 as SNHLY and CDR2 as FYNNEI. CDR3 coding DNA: TGTGCCAGCAGCGGGGACAGGGTGAGCTCCTACGAGCAGTACTTC. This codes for CASSGDRVSSYEQYF. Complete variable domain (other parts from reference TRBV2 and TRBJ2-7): EPEVTQTPSHQVTQMGQEVILRCVPISNHLYFYWYRQILGQKVEFLVSFYNNEISEKSEIFDDQFSVERPDGSNFTLKIRSTKLEDSAMYFCASSGDRVSSYEQYFGPGTRLTVT.

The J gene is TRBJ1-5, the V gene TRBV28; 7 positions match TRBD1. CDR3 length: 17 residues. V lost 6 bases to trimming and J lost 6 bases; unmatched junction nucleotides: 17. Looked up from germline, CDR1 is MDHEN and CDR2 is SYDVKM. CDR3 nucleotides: TGTGCCAGCAGCCGTTCAGGGGGTACCATAGGGGGTCAGCCCCAGCATTTT. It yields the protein CASSRSGGTIGGQPQHF.

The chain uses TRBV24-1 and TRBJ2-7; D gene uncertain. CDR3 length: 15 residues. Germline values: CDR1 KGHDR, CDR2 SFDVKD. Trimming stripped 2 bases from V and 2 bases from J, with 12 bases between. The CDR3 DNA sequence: TGTGCCACCAGTGATTCCACCCTGGGCCCCTACGAGCAGTACTTC. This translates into CATSDSTLGPYEQYF.

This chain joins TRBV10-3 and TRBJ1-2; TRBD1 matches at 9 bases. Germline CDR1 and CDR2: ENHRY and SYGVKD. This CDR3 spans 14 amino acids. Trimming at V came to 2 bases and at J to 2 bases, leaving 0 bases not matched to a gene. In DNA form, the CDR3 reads TGTGCCATCAGTGAGGACAGGGGGAACTATGGCTACACCTTC. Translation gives CAISEDRGNYGYTF.

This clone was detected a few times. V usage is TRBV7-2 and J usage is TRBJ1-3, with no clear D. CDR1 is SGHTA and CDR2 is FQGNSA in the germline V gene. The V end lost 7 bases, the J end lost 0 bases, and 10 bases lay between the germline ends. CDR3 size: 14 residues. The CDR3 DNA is TGTGCCAGCACCCTCCTAGGCTCTGGAAACACCATATATTTT. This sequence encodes CASTLLGSGNTIYF.

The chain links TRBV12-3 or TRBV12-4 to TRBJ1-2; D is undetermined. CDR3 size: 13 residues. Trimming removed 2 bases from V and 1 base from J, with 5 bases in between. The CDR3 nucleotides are TGTGCCAGCAGTTTACAGAATAACTATGGCTACACCTTC. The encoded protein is CASSLQNNYGYTF.